The 6 T cell receptor beta chains presented below share a single source sample, sequenced in a study of blood T cells in healthy people across ages. For the second PCR, which ran for about 6 to 11 cycles, a sample-barcoded 5' primer and a J-beta primer mix were used. TCRdb recomputed calls from the 5' RACE reads with MiXCR, one row per CDR3 protein. This table has about 830,000 distinct CDR3 sequences, approximately 67% appearing once. The specimen sequenced was blood. All receptors derive from a man between 25 and 39 years old in good health.

J is TRBJ2-7 and V is TRBV15; the D gene is possibly TRBD1 (7 bases). This CDR3 comprises 14 residues. Trimming left V 5 bases short and J 0 bases short, with 11 bases between. Germline V gives CDR1 LNHNV, CDR2 YYDKDF (reference sequence). The CDR3 DNA is TGTGCCACCAGCGGCGGGACAGTCTCCTACGAGCAGTACTTC. This sequence encodes CATSGGTVSYEQYF.

The chain is built from TRBV11-2 and TRBJ2-1, with D possibly matching TRBD2 (6 bases). Germline V lookup: CDR1 SGHAT, CDR2 FQNNGV. The CDR3 has 15 residues. V was cut by 1 base and J by 3 bases, with 10 bases left in between. The CDR3 region is CASSLAPGLYNEQFF. In DNA, the CDR3 is TGTGCCAGCAGCTTAGCGCCGGGACTCTACAATGAGCAGTTCTTC.

The chain employs TRBV24-1 and TRBJ2-7; no definite D call. CDR3 length: 13 amino acids. Germline-derived CDR1 and CDR2 are KGHDR and SFDVKD. The V end lost 2 bases, the J end lost 5 bases, and 9 bases lay between the germline ends. The CDR3 DNA reads as TGTGCCACCAGTGATTCACATCGGGACGAGCAGTACTTC. Translating gives CATSDSHRDEQYF.

This chain connects TRBV7-9 to TRBJ2-3; the D is unclear. The CDR3 loop spans 17 amino acids. Germline V gene lookup returns CDR1 SEHNR and CDR2 FQNEAQ (reference sequence). The germline V and J ends were trimmed by 4 bases and 4 bases, with 21 bases remaining between them. The CDR3 coding sequence is TGTGCCAGCAGCTCCACCTGGTATGGATCTGGGGCAGATACGCAGTATTTT. Amino acid sequence: CASSSTWYGSGADTQYF. Using reference TRBV7-9 and TRBJ2-3 for the parts outside the CDR3, the full variable domain is DTGVSQNPRHKITKRGQNVTFRCDPISEHNRLYWYRQTLGQGPEFLTYFQNEAQLEKSRLLSDRFSAERPKGSFSTLEIQRTEQGDSAMYLCASSSTWYGSGADTQYFGPGTRLTVL.

This clonotype was seen a single time. This chain uses TRBV20-1 with TRBJ2-6; D is perhaps TRBD1 (5 bases). Trimming took off 7 bases at V and 8 bases at J, with 12 bases between the two ends. Germline CDR1 and CDR2: DFQATT and SNEGSKA (reference sequence). This CDR3 has 12 amino acids. CDR3 amino acids: CSVPGLTNVLTF. The CDR3 DNA reads TGCAGTGTCCCAGGGTTGACCAACGTCCTGACTTTC.

V usage is TRBV7-9 and J usage is TRBJ1-2; D ambiguous. The CDR3 loop spans 13 amino acids. Per germline, CDR1 SEHNR and CDR2 FQNEAQ (reference sequence). Trimming took off 1 base at V and 4 bases at J, with 7 bases between the two ends. The CDR3 DNA reads TGTGCCAGCAGCTTAGAGGTTATCTATGGCTACACCTTC. Amino acids: CASSLEVIYGYTF.